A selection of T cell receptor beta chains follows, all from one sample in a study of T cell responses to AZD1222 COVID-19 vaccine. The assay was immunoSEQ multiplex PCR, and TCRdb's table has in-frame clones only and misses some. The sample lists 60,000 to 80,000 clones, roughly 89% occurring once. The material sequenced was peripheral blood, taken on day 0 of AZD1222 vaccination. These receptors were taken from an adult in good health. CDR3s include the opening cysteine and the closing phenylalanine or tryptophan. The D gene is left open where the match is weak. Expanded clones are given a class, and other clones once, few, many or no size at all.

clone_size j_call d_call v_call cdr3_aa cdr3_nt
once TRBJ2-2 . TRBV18 CASSPPSTGELFF TGTGCCAGCTCACCACCGTCGACCGGGGAGCTGTTTTTT
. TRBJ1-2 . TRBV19 CASSRGLGANYGYTF TGTGCCAGTAGTAGGGGACTGGGAGCTAACTATGGCTACACCTTC
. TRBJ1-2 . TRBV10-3 CAISDGYYGYTF TGTGCCATCAGTGATGGTTACTATGGCTACACCTTC
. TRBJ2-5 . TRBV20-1 CSASTQTQYF TGCAGTGCTAGTACACAGACCCAGTACTTC
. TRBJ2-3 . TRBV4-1 CASSLPQDTQYF TGCGCCAGCAGCCTCCCGCAGGATACGCAGTATTTT
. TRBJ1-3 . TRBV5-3 CARSPTRGQAHSLGNTIYF TGTGCCAGAAGCCCCACCCGTGGTCAGGCTCATTCATTGGGAAACACCATATATTTT
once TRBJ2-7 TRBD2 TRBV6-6 CASSSPGLADEQYF TGTGCCAGCAGTTCGCCGGGACTAGCGGACGAGCAGTACTTC
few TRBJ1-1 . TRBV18 CASSPTGQNTEAFF TGTGCCAGCTCACCAACCGGGCAGAACACTGAAGCTTTCTTT
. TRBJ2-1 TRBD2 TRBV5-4 CASSLGLAGGPTSNEQFF TGTGCCAGCAGCTTGGGACTAGCGGGGGGGCCTACATCTAATGAGCAGTTCTTC
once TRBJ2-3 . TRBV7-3 CASSLNPNTDTQYF TGTGCCAGCAGCTTAAATCCGAACACAGATACGCAGTATTTT
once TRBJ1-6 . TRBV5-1 CASSLGGSRVSPLHF TGCGCCAGCAGCTTGGGTGGGAGCCGGGTTTCACCCCTCCACTTT
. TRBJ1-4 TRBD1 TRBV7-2 CASSLGQANEKLFF TGTGCCAGCAGCCTCGGACAGGCAAATGAAAAACTGTTTTTT
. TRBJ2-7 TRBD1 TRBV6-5 CASSSGGLGSYEQYF TGTGCCAGCAGTTCAGGGGGCCTGGGGTCCTACGAGCAGTACTTC
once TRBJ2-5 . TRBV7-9 CASSPYAGQTSETQYF TGTGCGAGCAGCCCTTATGCAGGGCAGACATCAGAGACCCAGTACTTC
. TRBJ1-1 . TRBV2 CASTEGVPGTEAFF TGTGCCAGCACTGAAGGCGTTCCGGGGACTGAAGCTTTCTTT
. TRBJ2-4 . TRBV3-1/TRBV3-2 CASSQGLAKNIQYF TGTGCCAGCAGCCAAGGACTAGCCAAAAACATTCAGTACTTC
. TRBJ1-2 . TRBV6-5 CASSQGFNYGYTF TGTGCCAGCAGTCAGGGGTTTAACTATGGCTACACCTTC
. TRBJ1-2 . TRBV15 CATSMGWSRLNYGYTF TGTGCCACCAGCATGGGTTGGAGCCGGCTGAACTATGGCTACACCTTC
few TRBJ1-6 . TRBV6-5 CASSYSLQPKDSPLHF TGTGCCAGCAGTTACTCGCTACAGCCGAAGGATTCACCCCTCCACTTT
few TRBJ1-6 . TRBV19 CASSISRRVSSPLHF TGTGCCAGTAGTATTTCCCGGAGGGTATCTTCACCCCTCCACTTT
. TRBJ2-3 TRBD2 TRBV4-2 CASSNLAGEGDTQYF TGTGCCAGCAGCAACTTAGCGGGGGAGGGAGATACGCAGTATTTT
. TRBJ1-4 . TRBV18 CASSPSTNEKLFF TGTGCCAGCTCACCATCAACTAATGAAAAACTGTTTTTT
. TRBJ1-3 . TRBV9 CASSVGSRRSGNTIYF TGTGCCAGCAGCGTAGGGTCCCGGAGGAGTGGAAACACCATATATTTT